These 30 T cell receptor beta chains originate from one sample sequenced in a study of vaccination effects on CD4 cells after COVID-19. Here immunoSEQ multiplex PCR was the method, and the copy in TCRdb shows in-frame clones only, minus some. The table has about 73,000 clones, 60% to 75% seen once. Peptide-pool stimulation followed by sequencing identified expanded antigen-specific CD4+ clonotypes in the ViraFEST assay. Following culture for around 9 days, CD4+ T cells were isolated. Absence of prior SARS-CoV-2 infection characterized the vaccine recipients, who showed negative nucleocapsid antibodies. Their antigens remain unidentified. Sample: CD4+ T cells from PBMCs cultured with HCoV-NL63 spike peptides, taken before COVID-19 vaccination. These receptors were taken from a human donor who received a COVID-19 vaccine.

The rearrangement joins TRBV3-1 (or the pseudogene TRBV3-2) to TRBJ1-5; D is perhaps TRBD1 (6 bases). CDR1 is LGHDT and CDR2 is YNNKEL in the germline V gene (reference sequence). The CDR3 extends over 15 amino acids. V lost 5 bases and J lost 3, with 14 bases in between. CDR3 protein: CASSSDRSNNQPQHF. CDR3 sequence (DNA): TGTGCCAGCAGCTCTGACAGGTCGAACAATCAGCCCCAGCATTTT.

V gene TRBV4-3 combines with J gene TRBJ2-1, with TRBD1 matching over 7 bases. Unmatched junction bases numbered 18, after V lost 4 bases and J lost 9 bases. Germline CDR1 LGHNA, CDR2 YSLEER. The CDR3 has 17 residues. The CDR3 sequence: CASSRRRTGVEDSEQFF. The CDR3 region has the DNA TGCGCCAGCAGCCGACGTAGGACAGGTGTTGAGGATAGTGAGCAGTTCTTC.

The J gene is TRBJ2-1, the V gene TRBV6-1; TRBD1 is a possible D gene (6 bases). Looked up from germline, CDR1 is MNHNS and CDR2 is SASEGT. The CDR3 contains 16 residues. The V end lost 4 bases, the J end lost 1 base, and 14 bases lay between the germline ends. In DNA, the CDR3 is TGTGCCAGCAGTGTACAGGGATTTCCTTCCTACAATGAGCAGTTCTTC. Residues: CASSVQGFPSYNEQFF.

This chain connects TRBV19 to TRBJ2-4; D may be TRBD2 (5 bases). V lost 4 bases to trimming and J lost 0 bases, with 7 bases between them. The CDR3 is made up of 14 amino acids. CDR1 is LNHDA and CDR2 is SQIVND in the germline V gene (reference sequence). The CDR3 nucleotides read TGTGCCAGTAGTAAAGCGGTAGCCAAAAACATTCAGTACTTC. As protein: CASSKAVAKNIQYF.

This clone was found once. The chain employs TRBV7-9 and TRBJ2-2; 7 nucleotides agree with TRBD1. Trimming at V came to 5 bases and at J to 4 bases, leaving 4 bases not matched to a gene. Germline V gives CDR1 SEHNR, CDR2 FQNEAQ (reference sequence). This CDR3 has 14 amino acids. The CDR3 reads CASSLGQLTGELFF. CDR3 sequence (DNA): TGTGCCAGCAGCCTGGGACAGCTCACCGGGGAGCTGTTTTTT.

In nucleotides, the CDR3 is TGTGCCAGCTCACCAGGGGGACAGAGAAGAGTAAACTATGGCTACACCTTC. Translating it yields CASSPGGQRRVNYGYTF. J is TRBJ1-2 and V is TRBV18; 7 nucleotides match TRBD1. Germline V CDR1 and CDR2: KGHSH, LQKENI. V dropped 2 bases and J dropped 2; count of bases not matched to a gene: 11. The CDR3 loop spans 17 amino acids.

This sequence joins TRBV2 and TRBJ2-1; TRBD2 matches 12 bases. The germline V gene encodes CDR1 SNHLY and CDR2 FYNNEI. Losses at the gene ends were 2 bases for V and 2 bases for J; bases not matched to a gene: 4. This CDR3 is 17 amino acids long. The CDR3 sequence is CASSERRLAGAYNEQFF. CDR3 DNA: TGTGCCAGCAGTGAAAGGCGACTAGCGGGGGCCTACAATGAGCAGTTCTTC.

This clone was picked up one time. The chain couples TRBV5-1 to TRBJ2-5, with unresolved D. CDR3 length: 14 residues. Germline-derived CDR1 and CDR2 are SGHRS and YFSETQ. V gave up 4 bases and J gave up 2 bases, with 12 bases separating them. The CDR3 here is CASSLSTGQETQYF. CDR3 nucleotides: TGCGCCAGCAGCCTATCGACGGGTCAAGAGACCCAGTACTTC.

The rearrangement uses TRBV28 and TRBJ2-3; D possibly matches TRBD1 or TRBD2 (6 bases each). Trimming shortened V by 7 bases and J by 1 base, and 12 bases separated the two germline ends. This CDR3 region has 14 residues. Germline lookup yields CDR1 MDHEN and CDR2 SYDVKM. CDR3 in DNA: TGTGCCAGCATTCCGAGGGGGGGCACAGATACGCAGTATTTT. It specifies CASIPRGGTDTQYF.

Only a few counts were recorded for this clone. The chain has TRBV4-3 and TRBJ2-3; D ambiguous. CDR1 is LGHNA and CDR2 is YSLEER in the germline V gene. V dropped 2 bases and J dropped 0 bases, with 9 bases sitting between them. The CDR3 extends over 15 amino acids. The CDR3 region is CASSQSSLSTDTQYF. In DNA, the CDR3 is TGCGCCAGCAGCCAATCATCTCTTAGCACAGATACGCAGTATTTT.

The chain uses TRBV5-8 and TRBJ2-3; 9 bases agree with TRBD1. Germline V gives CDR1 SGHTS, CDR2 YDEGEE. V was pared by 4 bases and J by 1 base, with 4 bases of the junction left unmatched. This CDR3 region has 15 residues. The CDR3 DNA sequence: TGTGCCAGCAGCCCCCGGGACAGGGGCACAGATACGCAGTATTTT. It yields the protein CASSPRDRGTDTQYF.

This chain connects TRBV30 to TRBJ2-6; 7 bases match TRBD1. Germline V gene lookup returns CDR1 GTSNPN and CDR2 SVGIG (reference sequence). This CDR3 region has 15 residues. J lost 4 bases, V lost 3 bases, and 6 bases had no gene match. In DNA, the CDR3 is TGTGCCTGGAGGGAAACAGGGGCCGGGGCCAACGTCCTGACTTTC. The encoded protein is CAWRETGAGANVLTF.

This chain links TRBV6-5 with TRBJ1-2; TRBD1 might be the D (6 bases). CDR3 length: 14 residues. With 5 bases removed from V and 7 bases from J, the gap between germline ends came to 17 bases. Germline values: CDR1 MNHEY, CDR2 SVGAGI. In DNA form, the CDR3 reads TGTGCCAGCAGTCCACAGGGATATGGGCTTGGCTACACCTTC. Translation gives CASSPQGYGLGYTF.

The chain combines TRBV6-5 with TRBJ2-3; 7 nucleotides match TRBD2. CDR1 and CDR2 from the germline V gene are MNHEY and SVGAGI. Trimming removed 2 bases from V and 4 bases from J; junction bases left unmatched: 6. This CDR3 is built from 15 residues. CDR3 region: CASSYGGGPSDTQYF. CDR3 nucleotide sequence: TGTGCCAGCAGTTACGGGGGGGGTCCTTCAGATACGCAGTATTTT.

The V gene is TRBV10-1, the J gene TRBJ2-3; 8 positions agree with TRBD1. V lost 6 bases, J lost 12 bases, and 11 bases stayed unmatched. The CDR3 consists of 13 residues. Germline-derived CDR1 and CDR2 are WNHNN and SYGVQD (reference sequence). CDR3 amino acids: CASSKLRDRPQYF. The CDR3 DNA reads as TGCGCCAGCAGCAAACTCCGGGACAGGCCTCAGTATTTT.

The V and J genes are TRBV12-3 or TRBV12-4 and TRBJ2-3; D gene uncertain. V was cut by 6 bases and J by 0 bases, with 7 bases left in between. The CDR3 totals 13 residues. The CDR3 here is CASRIHSTDTQYF. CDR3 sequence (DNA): TGTGCCAGCAGGATCCATAGCACAGATACGCAGTATTTT.

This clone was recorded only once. The CDR3 region is CAWRARSSYNEQFF. The CDR3 coding sequence is TGTGCCTGGAGGGCGCGAAGCTCCTACAATGAGCAGTTCTTC. The chain uses TRBV30 and TRBJ2-1; D uncertain. V lost 3 bases, J lost 0 bases, and 9 bases lay in between. CDR1 GTSNPN and CDR2 SVGIG come from the germline V gene (reference sequence). The CDR3 runs to 14 residues.

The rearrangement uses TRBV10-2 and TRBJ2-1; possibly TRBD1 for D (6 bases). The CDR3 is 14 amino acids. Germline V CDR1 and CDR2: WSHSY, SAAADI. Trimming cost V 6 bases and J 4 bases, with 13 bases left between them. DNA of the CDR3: TGCGCCAGCAGGACAGGTACATCTTACAATGAGCAGTTCTTC. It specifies CASRTGTSYNEQFF.

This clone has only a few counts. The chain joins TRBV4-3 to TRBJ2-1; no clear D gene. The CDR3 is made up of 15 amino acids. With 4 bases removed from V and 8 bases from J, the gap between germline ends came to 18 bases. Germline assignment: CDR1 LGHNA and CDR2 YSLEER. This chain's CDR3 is CASSPTLGVGDEQFF. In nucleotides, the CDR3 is TGCGCCAGCAGCCCTACATTAGGCGTCGGCGATGAGCAGTTCTTC.

Here the CDR3 DNA reads TGTGCCAGCAGCTTAGGAGGGACAGCTAACTATGGCTACACCTTC. Its protein product is CASSLGGTANYGYTF. This chain joins TRBV13 and TRBJ1-2; 7 bases map to TRBD1. The CDR3 runs 15 residues. The junction had 1 base not matched to a gene; V was cut back by 0 bases and J by 0 bases. Germline values: CDR1 PRHDT, CDR2 FYEKMQ (reference sequence).

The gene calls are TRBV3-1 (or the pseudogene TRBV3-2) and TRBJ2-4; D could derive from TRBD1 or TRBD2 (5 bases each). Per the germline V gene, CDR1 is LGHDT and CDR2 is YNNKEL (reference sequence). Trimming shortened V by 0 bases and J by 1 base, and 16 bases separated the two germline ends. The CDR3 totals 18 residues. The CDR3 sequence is CASSQDRRQGDAKNIQYF. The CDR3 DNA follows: TGTGCCAGCAGCCAAGATAGGCGGCAGGGAGATGCCAAAAACATTCAGTACTTC.

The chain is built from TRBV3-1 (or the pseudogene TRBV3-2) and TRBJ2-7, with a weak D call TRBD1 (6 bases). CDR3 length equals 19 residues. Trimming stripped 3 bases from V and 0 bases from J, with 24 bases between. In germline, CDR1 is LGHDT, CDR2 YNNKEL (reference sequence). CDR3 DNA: TGTGCCAGCAGCCACGAGTCCCAAACAGGGAAGCTCCCCTCCTACGAGCAGTACGTC. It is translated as CASSHESQTGKLPSYEQYV.

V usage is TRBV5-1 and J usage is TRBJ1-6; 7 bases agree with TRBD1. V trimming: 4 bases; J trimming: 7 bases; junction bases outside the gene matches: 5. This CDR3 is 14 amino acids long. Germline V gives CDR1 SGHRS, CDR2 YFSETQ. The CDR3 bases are TGCGCCAGCAGCCCCGGACAGGAAAATTCACCCCTCCACTTT. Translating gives CASSPGQENSPLHF.

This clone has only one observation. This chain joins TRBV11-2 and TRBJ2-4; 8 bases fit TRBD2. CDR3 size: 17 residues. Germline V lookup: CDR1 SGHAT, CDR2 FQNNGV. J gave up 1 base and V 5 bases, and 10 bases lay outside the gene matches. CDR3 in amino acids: CASSTHLGGGAKNIQYF. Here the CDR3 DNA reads TGTGCCAGCAGCACCCACCTGGGCGGGGGGGCCAAAAACATTCAGTACTTC.

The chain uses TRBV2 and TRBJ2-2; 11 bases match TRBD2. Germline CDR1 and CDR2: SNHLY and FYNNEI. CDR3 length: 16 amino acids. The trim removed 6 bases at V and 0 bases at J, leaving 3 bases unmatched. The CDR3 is CASRPSGGTNTGELFF. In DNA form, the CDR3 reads TGTGCCAGCAGACCTAGCGGGGGGACGAACACCGGGGAGCTGTTTTTT.

In DNA form, the CDR3 reads TGCGCCAGCAGCCTAAATGGACTAGCGGGGCCCGGCCGGGAGACCCAGTACTTC. Its translation: CASSLNGLAGPGRETQYF. V is TRBV4-1 and J is TRBJ2-5; 12 nucleotides line up with TRBD2. The CDR3 covers 18 residues. CDR1 is MGHRA and CDR2 is YSYEKL in the germline V gene. V lost 4 bases to trimming and J lost 5 bases; unmatched junction nucleotides: 14.

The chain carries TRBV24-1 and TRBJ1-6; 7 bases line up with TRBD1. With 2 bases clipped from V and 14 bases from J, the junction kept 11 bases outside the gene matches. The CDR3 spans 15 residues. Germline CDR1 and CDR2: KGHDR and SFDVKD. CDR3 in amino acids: CATSDSRQGGGTLHF. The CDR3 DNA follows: TGTGCCACCAGTGATTCGCGACAGGGAGGTGGGACCCTCCACTTT.

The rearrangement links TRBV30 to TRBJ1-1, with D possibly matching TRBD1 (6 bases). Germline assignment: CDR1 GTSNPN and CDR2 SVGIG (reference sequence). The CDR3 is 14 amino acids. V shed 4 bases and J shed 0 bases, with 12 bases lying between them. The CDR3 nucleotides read TGTGCCTGGACCGGACAGCTGTTGAACACTGAAGCTTTCTTT. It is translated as CAWTGQLLNTEAFF.

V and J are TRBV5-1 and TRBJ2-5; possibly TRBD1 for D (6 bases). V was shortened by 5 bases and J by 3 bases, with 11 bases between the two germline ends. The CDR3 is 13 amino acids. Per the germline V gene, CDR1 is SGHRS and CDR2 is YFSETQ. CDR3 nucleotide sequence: TGCGCCAGCAGACTGGACAGAAAAGAGACCCAGTACTTC. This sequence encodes CASRLDRKETQYF.

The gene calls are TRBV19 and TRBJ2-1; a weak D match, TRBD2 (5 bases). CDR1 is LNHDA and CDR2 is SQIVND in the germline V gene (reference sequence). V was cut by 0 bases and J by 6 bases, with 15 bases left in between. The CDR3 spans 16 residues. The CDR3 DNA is TGTGCCAGTAGTATAGACCGGACTGTTACCCGCAATGAGCAGTTCTTC. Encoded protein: CASSIDRTVTRNEQFF.